The 25 T cell receptor beta chains below come from one sample, sequenced in a study of shared clonotypes between healthy human individuals. The protocol was immunoSEQ multiplex PCR, while the TCRdb copy is restricted to in-frame clones and leaves out a portion. Of around 1,000,000 clones listed, about 72% are singletons. Sequencing input: memory CD4+ T cells from PBMCs. Regarding subset: CD45RA-negative fraction. The receptors here all came from a man between 18 and 35 years old in good health. Some clones in this sample may be carry-over from other donors' samples.

This clone was counted only a few times. V gene TRBV2 combines with J gene TRBJ1-1, with D perhaps matching TRBD1 (6 bases). Germline lookup yields CDR1 SNHLY and CDR2 FYNNEI. V was clipped by 5 bases and J by 11 bases, with 21 bases between them. The CDR3 contains 14 residues. CDR3: CASSRTRDTKWAFF. The CDR3, as DNA: TGTGCCAGCAGTAGAACCCGGGACACGAAGTGGGCTTTCTTT. The full variable domain, completed using reference TRBV2 and TRBJ1-1, is EPEVTQTPSHQVTQMGQEVILRCVPISNHLYFYWYRQILGQKVEFLVSFYNNEISEKSEIFDDQFSVERPDGSNFTLKIRSTKLEDSAMYFCASSRTRDTKWAFFGQGTRLTVV.

A few counts support this clone. This sequence joins TRBV6-5 and TRBJ2-3; 7 bases line up with TRBD2. V lost 8 bases and J lost 1; bases outside the gene matches: 6. This CDR3 is built from 14 residues. CDR1 is MNHEY, CDR2 SVGAGI, per germline. The CDR3 protein is CASWEGWGTDTQYF. CDR3 bases: TGTGCCAGCTGGGAGGGGTGGGGCACAGATACGCAGTATTTT.

Note on this clone: This same CDR3 is encoded by further DNA sequences in the sample. The rearrangement joins TRBV11-3 to TRBJ2-5; D gene unclear. Germline values: CDR1 SGHNT, CDR2 YENEEA. This CDR3 has 12 amino acids. V was shortened by 0 bases and J by 4 bases, with 3 bases between the two germline ends. The CDR3, as DNA: TGTGCCAGCAGCTTAGACAGAGAGACCCAGTACTTC. This encodes CASSLDRETQYF. The full variable domain, its missing parts supplied by reference TRBV11-3 and TRBJ2-5, is EAGVVQSPRYKIIEKKQPVAFWCNPISGHNTLYWYLQNLGQGPELLIRYENEEAVDDSQLPKDRFSAERLKGVDSTLKIQPAELGDSAVYLCASSLDRETQYFGPGTRLLVL.

The CDR3 spells CASSHASQGANEKLFF. CDR3 in DNA: TGTGCCAGCAGCCACGCATCACAGGGGGCTAATGAAAAACTGTTTTTT. The chain combines TRBV4-2 with TRBJ1-4; 8 nucleotides match TRBD1. Germline CDR1 reads LGHNA; CDR2 reads YNFKEQ. The V and J ends lost 3 bases and 3 bases, in that order; junction bases with no gene match: 6. The length of the CDR3 is 16 residues.

The rearrangement uses TRBV16 and TRBJ2-7; D ambiguous. The CDR3 spans 13 residues. V shed 0 bases and J shed 7 bases, with 10 bases lying between them. Germline loops: CDR1 KGHSY, CDR2 FQNENV. The CDR3 spells CASSQSSHGEQYF. The CDR3 DNA is TGTGCCAGCAGCCAATCTAGCCACGGGGAGCAGTACTTC.

The chain recombines TRBV6-5 with TRBJ1-1, with 7 bases identical to TRBD1. The junction had 16 bases not matched to a gene; V was cut back by 5 bases and J by 10 bases. In germline, CDR1 is MNHEY, CDR2 SVGAGI. The CDR3 length is 15 residues. CDR3 residues: CASSPGTDNSPGAFF. CDR3 in DNA: TGTGCCAGCAGTCCCGGGACAGACAATAGCCCGGGAGCTTTCTTT.

V is TRBV5-1 and J is TRBJ2-7; 7 bases agree with TRBD1. Germline V CDR1 and CDR2: SGHRS, YFSETQ. CDR3 length: 17 amino acids. The V and J ends lost 4 bases and 6 bases, in that order; junction bases with no gene match: 19. CDR3 bases: TGCGCCAGCAGCCAAGCCCCGACAGGGCCGTTTCGAGGCGAGCAGTACTTC. It encodes CASSQAPTGPFRGEQYF. Variable domain in full (rest from reference TRBV5-1 and TRBJ2-7): KAGVTQTPRYLIKTRGQQVTLSCSPISGHRSVSWYQQTPGQGLQFLFEYFSETQRNKGNFPGRFSGRQFSNSRSEMNVSTLELGDSALYLCASSQAPTGPFRGEQYFGPGTRLTVT.

The rearrangement links TRBV28 to TRBJ2-7, with 7 positions matching TRBD2. The CDR3 contains 15 residues. Germline loops: CDR1 MDHEN, CDR2 SYDVKM. Unmatched junction bases numbered 13, after V lost 5 bases and J lost 6 bases. As DNA, the CDR3 is TGTGCCAGCAGTCCCCCCAGCGGGATGGGAAGCGAGCAGTACTTC. This gives the protein CASSPPSGMGSEQYF.

The genes are TRBV28 and TRBJ2-7, with TRBD1 as a possible D gene (5 bases). Germline-derived CDR1 and CDR2 are MDHEN and SYDVKM. The CDR3 has 12 amino acids. With 7 bases removed from V and 6 bases from J, the gap between germline ends came to 13 bases. Here the CDR3 DNA reads TGTGCCAGCACCCAGGTAGGGGTCGAGCAGTACTTC. Its translation: CASTQVGVEQYF. Looking up the rest from reference TRBV28 and TRBJ2-7 gives the full variable domain: DVKVTQSSRYLVKRTGEKVFLECVQDMDHENMFWYRQDPGLGLRLIYFSYDVKMKEKGDIPEGYSVSREKKERFSLILESASTNQTSMYLCASTQVGVEQYFGPGTRLTVT.

With respect to this clone: A single base separates this from a much larger clone, so it may be a read error. The sample holds other DNA sequences that translate to the same CDR3. The chain uses TRBV30 and TRBJ1-1, with 7 bases identical to TRBD1. Germline CDR1 and CDR2: GTSNPN and SVGIG (reference sequence). Trimming at V came to 1 base and at J to 4 bases, leaving 0 bases not matched to a gene. CDR3 length: 12 amino acids. CDR3 sequence: CAWSDRGTEAFF. As DNA, the CDR3 is TGTGCCTGGAGTGACAGGGGCACTGAAGCTTTCTTT. The full variable domain, with the rest looked up from reference TRBV30 and TRBJ1-1, is SQTIHQWPATLVQPVGSPLSLECTVEGTSNPNLYWYRQAAGRGLQLLFYSVGIGQISSEVPQNLSASRPQDRQFILSSKKLLLSDSGFYLCAWSDRGTEAFFGQGTRLTVV.

The rearrangement joins TRBV7-2 to TRBJ1-2; 9 positions match TRBD1. The V segment lost 1 base and the J segment 4 bases; nucleotides outside the gene matches: 10. Germline values: CDR1 SGHTA, CDR2 FQGNSA. The CDR3 has 17 amino acids. The CDR3 nucleotides read TGTGCCAGCAGCTTAGGCTTAGGACAGGGGTTCGCCTATGGCTACACCTTC. It encodes CASSLGLGQGFAYGYTF.

The J gene is TRBJ1-3, the V gene TRBV18; 7 nucleotides align to TRBD1. The CDR3 is 15 residues long. V gave up 3 bases and J gave up 0 bases; unmatched junction bases: 2. Germline lookup yields CDR1 KGHSH and CDR2 LQKENI. The CDR3 here is CASSPWTGSGNTIYF. CDR3 DNA sequence: TGTGCCAGCTCACCCTGGACAGGCTCTGGAAACACCATATATTTT.

The chain links TRBV30 to TRBJ1-1; the D gene is possibly TRBD1 (6 bases). The germline V gene encodes CDR1 GTSNPN and CDR2 SVGIG (reference sequence). V was trimmed by 4 bases and J by 1 base, leaving 13 bases between them. This CDR3 is built from 14 residues. CDR3 DNA sequence: TGTGCCTGGATTGTAGACAGGAAGAACACTGAAGCTTTCTTT. Translating gives CAWIVDRKNTEAFF.

V and J are TRBV9 and TRBJ2-5, with D unclear. The CDR3 runs to 12 residues. With 0 bases removed from V and 5 bases from J, the gap between germline ends came to 5 bases. The germline gives CDR1 SGDLS, CDR2 YYNGEE. CDR3 bases: TGTGCCAGCAGCGTAGCCCAGGAGACCCAGTACTTC. It codes for CASSVAQETQYF.

The rearrangement links TRBV28 to TRBJ1-3; D remains ambiguous. Looked up from germline, CDR1 is MDHEN and CDR2 is SYDVKM. V lost 3 bases and J 4 bases, leaving 7 bases between the germline ends. The CDR3 extends over 13 amino acids. CDR3 nucleotides: TGTGCCAGCAGTTTCCCTGGGGGAAACACCATATATTTT. This gives the protein CASSFPGGNTIYF.

This clone has just a few counts. The V gene is TRBV7-6, the J gene TRBJ1-4, with a weak D call TRBD1 (6 bases). Germline-derived CDR1 and CDR2 are SGHVS and FNYEAQ. Trimming shortened V by 5 bases and J by 4 bases, and 11 bases separated the two germline ends. The CDR3 totals 14 residues. In nucleotides, the CDR3 is TGTGCCAGCAGCAAGGGAGGGGGTAATGAAAAACTGTTTTTT. It yields the protein CASSKGGGNEKLFF.

The rearrangement links TRBV5-8 to TRBJ2-5; D uncertain. Germline CDR1 SGHTS, CDR2 YDEGEE. The CDR3 runs to 13 residues. V was cut by 3 bases and J by 5 bases, with 11 bases left in between. CDR3 DNA: TGTGCCAGCAGCTCCTATATCGGGGAGACCCAGTACTTC. Its protein is CASSSYIGETQYF.

This clone occurred a few times. V and J are TRBV21-1 and TRBJ1-3. TRBV21-1 is shown as a pseudogene. The CDR3 has 14 amino acids. In nucleotides, the CDR3 is TGTGCCAGCCAAGGGTTCTGCTCTGGAAACACCATATATTTT. Translating it yields CASQGFCSGNTIYF.

Points on this clone: One base away lies a much larger clone, so this may be a sequencing read error. The gene calls are TRBV5-4 and TRBJ1-2, with a possible D match to TRBD1 (5 bases). CDR1 and CDR2 from the germline V gene are SGHNT and YYREEE (reference sequence). V lost 0 bases and J lost 8, with 17 bases in between. The CDR3 spans 15 residues. The CDR3 DNA is TGTGCCAGCAGCTTGGTCCAGGACCCCGGGGGGGGCTACACCTTC. As protein: CASSLVQDPGGGYTF.

The chain combines TRBV5-1 with TRBJ2-2; 8 bases are a match to TRBD2. Losses at the gene ends were 4 bases for V and 4 bases for J; bases not matched to a gene: 6. Germline-derived CDR1 and CDR2 are SGHRS and YFSETQ. The CDR3 has 15 amino acids. The CDR3 sequence is CASSGPGGPTGELFF. The DNA of the CDR3 is TGCGCCAGCAGCGGACCGGGAGGGCCCACCGGGGAGCTGTTTTTT.

This clone came up once. Here the CDR3 DNA reads TGTGCCAGCAGTGGTACGGGTGAAAAACTGTTTTTT. This translates into CASSGTGEKLFF. The rearrangement links TRBV2 to TRBJ1-4; D is unclear. Germline CDR1 SNHLY, CDR2 FYNNEI. V lost 4 bases to trimming and J lost 7 bases, with 7 bases between them. The length of the CDR3 is 12 residues. Variable domain in full (rest from reference TRBV2 and TRBJ1-4): EPEVTQTPSHQVTQMGQEVILRCVPISNHLYFYWYRQILGQKVEFLVSFYNNEISEKSEIFDDQFSVERPDGSNFTLKIRSTKLEDSAMYFCASSGTGEKLFFGSGTQLSVL.

The V and J genes are TRBV10-3 and TRBJ1-1; D is uncertain. Per the germline V gene, CDR1 is ENHRY and CDR2 is SYGVKD. Trimming took off 6 bases at V and 0 bases at J, with 5 bases between the two ends. The CDR3 length is 12 residues. This chain's CDR3 is CAIRAMNTEAFF. The CDR3 DNA is TGTGCCATCAGGGCTATGAACACTGAAGCTTTCTTT.

The chain recombines TRBV28 with TRBJ2-1; TRBD2 matches 9 bases. V lost 6 bases to trimming and J lost 10 bases; unmatched junction nucleotides: 16. CDR1 and CDR2 from the germline V gene are MDHEN and SYDVKM. The CDR3 has 16 residues. The chain's CDR3 is CASSPVGAGGPREQFF. Here the CDR3 DNA reads TGTGCCAGCAGCCCCGTGGGGGCGGGAGGGCCTCGGGAGCAGTTCTTC.

This clone appeared many times. The CDR3 region has the DNA TGTGCCAGCTCACAGGGACTAGTGAACAATGAGCAGTTCTTC. Its protein is CASSQGLVNNEQFF. This chain links TRBV18 with TRBJ2-1, with TRBD2 matching over 8 bases. CDR3 size: 14 residues. Trimming cost V 4 bases and J 5 bases; bases outside gene matches: 4. The germline V gene encodes CDR1 KGHSH and CDR2 LQKENI.

The chain joins TRBV5-4 to TRBJ2-7, with D perhaps matching TRBD1 or TRBD2 (6 bases each). The V gene lost 4 bases and the J gene lost 4 bases, with 24 bases spanning the gap. The CDR3 runs to 17 residues. The germline gives CDR1 SGHNT, CDR2 YYREEE (reference sequence). In DNA form, the CDR3 reads TGTGCCAGCAGCCCTGGGCGGGGTTTAGGGGGGCCGTACGAGCAGTACTTC. It is translated as CASSPGRGLGGPYEQYF.